This TCR beta chain was retrieved from a study of T cell repertoires in cytomegalovirus infection. Background on the study: Epitope selection comprised recently identified HLA-C-restricted CMV epitopes and well-studied HLA-B-restricted CMV epitopes. Matching HLA type, along with CMV infection, was indicated by public TCR beta signatures. Findings of the study overall: Of the TCR beta families, the public ones yielded a cumulative frequency that identified carriers of CMV plus the relevant HLA. HLA-C-restricted, CMV-specific TCR beta clonotypes were dominant ex vivo.

TCRdb reprocessed the reads with MiXCR, giving one entry per CDR3 protein. The repertoire includes under 200,000 distinct CDR3 sequences, about a fifth of them detected once, and 25% sits in the top ten. The V and J ends lost 6 bases and 2 bases respectively, with 13 bases between them. Germline CDR1 MDHEN, CDR2 SYDVKM. This CDR3 spans 14 amino acids. About this clonotype itself: The antigen is not known.

The J gene is TRBJ2-5, the V gene TRBV28, with unresolved D. This clonotype originated in a human donor in good health (CMV status not recorded). Some clones in this sample may be carry-over from other donors' samples. The sequencing here drew on CD8+ T cells from cultured PBMCs, taken from culture after CMV antigen stimulation. CDR3 in DNA: TGTGCCAGCAGCCCCCCTACAGATCAAGAGACCCAGTACTTC. Its translation: CASSPPTDQETQYF.